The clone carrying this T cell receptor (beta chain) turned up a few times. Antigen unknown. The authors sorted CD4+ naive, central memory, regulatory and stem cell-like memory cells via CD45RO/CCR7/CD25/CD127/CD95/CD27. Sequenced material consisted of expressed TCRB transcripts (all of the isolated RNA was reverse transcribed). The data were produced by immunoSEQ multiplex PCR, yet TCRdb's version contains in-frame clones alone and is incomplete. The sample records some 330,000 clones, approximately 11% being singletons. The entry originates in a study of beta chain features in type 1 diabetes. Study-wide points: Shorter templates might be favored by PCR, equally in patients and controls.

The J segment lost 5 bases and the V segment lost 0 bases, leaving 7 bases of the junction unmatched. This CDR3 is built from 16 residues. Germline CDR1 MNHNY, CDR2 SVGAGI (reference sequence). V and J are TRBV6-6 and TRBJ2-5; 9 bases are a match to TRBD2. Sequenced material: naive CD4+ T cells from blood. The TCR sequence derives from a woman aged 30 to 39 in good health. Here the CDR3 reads CASSYSSGRRHETQYF. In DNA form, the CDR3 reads TGTGCCAGCAGTTACTCAAGCGGGAGGAGGCATGAGACCCAGTACTTC.